This TCR beta chain was observed in a study of blood T cell repertoires in COVID-19. About the research overall: Sites across the United States, Italy and Spain contributed samples from acute and convalescent COVID-19. The cDNA or gDNA used as material had been derived from T cells, B-cell-depleted T cells, or PBMCs.

Authors' processing steps: The assay estimated nucleated cells by amplifying reference gene primers. Some clones are missing from TCRdb's copy, which holds only in-frame ones; the method was immunoSEQ multiplex PCR. V and J calls and clone size are copied from that table; D and trimming were computed from the DNA. The data hold tens of thousands of clones, with over 80% observed a single time. The trim removed 2 bases at V and 5 bases at J, leaving 5 bases unmatched. The CDR3 is made up of 15 amino acids. The germline V gene encodes CDR1 SGHDT and CDR2 YYEEEE. The sequenced sample was peripheral blood. This clonotype originated in a man in his fifties or sixties with acute or convalescent COVID-19. J is TRBJ2-2 and V is TRBV5-6; 8 bases match TRBD2. CDR3 nucleotides: TGTGCCAGCAGCTTTCCCGGGAGGGCGACCGGGGAGCTGTTTTTT. Amino acid sequence: CASSFPGRATGELFF.